Presented here are 29 T cell receptor beta chains from one specimen sequenced in a study of cytomegalovirus exposure and HLA in healthy donors. Researchers ran the PCR with 60 Vbeta and 13 Jbeta primers. Produced via immunoSEQ multiplex PCR; TCRdb's table is partial and in-frame only. The sample holds a few hundred thousand clones, about 83% seen once. Sequencing input: PBMCs. The receptors derive from a woman aged 45-60 years in good health and CMV-seropositive.

The chain links TRBV19 to TRBJ1-2; D is uncertain. CDR1 is LNHDA, CDR2 SQIVND, per germline (reference sequence). Trimming cost V 3 bases and J 7 bases, with 9 bases left between them. The CDR3 runs to 12 residues. CDR3 loop: CASSIPGTGYTF. In DNA, the CDR3 is TGTGCCAGTAGTATTCCCGGTACTGGCTACACCTTC.

The rearrangement links TRBV5-1 to TRBJ1-2; the match to TRBD1 covers 11 bases. This CDR3 comprises 13 residues. Germline values: CDR1 SGHRS, CDR2 YFSETQ. J gave up 6 bases and V 3 bases, and 1 base lay outside the gene matches. The CDR3 region is CASSWGQGDGYTF. CDR3 DNA sequence: TGCGCCAGCAGCTGGGGACAGGGGGATGGCTACACCTTC.

The V call is TRBV5-1, the J call TRBJ1-1, with TRBD1 matching 7 bases. CDR1 is SGHRS, CDR2 YFSETQ, per germline. CDR3 length equals 17 residues. Germline trimming cut 0 bases from V and 0 bases from J; bases unmatched to any gene: 8. DNA of the CDR3: TGCGCCAGCAGCTTGGCCGTGACAGGGATAATGAACACTGAAGCTTTCTTT. It yields the protein CASSLAVTGIMNTEAFF.

The chain carries TRBV29-1 and TRBJ2-4; possibly TRBD2 for D (5 bases). The V end lost 3 bases, the J end lost 4 bases, and 16 bases lay between the germline ends. The CDR3 has 15 residues. Germline CDR1 SQVTM, CDR2 ANQGSEA. CDR3 loop: CSVEPELRRKNIQYF. The CDR3 DNA sequence: TGCAGCGTTGAGCCCGAGCTGCGGAGGAAAAACATTCAGTACTTC. Drawing the rest from reference TRBV29-1 and TRBJ2-4, the complete variable domain is SAVISQKPSRDICQRGTSLTIQCQVDSQVTMMFWYRQQPGQSLTLIATANQGSEATYESGFVIDKFPISRPNLTFSTLTVSNMSPEDSSIYLCSVEPELRRKNIQYFGAGTRLSVL.

This chain links TRBV6-5 with TRBJ2-7; the D is unclear. This CDR3 comprises 13 residues. Between the trimmed V and J ends, which lost 6 bases and 1 base, there was a span of 10 bases. Germline V gene lookup returns CDR1 MNHEY and CDR2 SVGAGI. This CDR3 is CASRSFRSYEQYF. The CDR3 coding sequence is TGTGCCAGCAGATCATTCAGGTCCTACGAGCAGTACTTC.

The V call is TRBV29-1, the J call TRBJ2-2, with a tentative D call TRBD2 (7 bases). Trimming cost V 7 bases and J 7 bases, with 13 bases left between them. The CDR3 sequence is 12 residues long. Per germline, CDR1 SQVTM and CDR2 ANQGSEA. The CDR3 region is CSAQGGGGELFF. The DNA for the CDR3 is TGCAGCGCCCAAGGGGGGGGCGGGGAGCTGTTTTTT.

The rearrangement uses TRBV11-2 and TRBJ2-7, with 15 positions matching TRBD2. V lost 4 bases to trimming and J lost 7 bases; unmatched junction nucleotides: 8. In germline, CDR1 is SGHAT, CDR2 FQNNGV. The CDR3 covers 16 residues. Here the CDR3 DNA reads TGTGCCAGCAGCTGGACTAGCGGGGGGGAAGGAGGGGAGCAGTACTTC. This encodes CASSWTSGGEGGEQYF.

The V call is TRBV7-2, the J call TRBJ2-2, with D perhaps TRBD1 (5 bases). Germline loops: CDR1 SGHTA, CDR2 FQGNSA. V gave up 8 bases and J gave up 4 bases, with 17 bases separating them. The CDR3 has 15 residues. CDR3 residues: CASSGAAQSTGELFF. Written as DNA, the CDR3 is TGTGCCAGCTCTGGGGCAGCACAATCCACCGGGGAGCTGTTTTTT.

The chain uses TRBV9 and TRBJ2-5; the D is unclear. The length of the CDR3 is 17 residues. CDR1 is SGDLS and CDR2 is YYNGEE in the germline V gene. Trimming left V 4 bases short and J 7 bases short, with 26 bases between. The CDR3 DNA is TGTGCCAGCAGCCCAAGTATCTCAACAGAGATCCCCGTGACCCAGTACTTC. Translation: CASSPSISTEIPVTQYF.

The V gene is TRBV30, the J gene TRBJ1-1, with 8 bases that match TRBD1. CDR3 length: 15 amino acids. Germline CDR1 reads GTSNPN; CDR2 reads SVGIG (reference sequence). Trimming took 0 bases from V and 4 from J; bases not matched to a gene: 7. CDR3 sequence reads: CAWSVQGTGGTEAFF. The CDR3, as DNA: TGTGCCTGGAGTGTACAGGGAACAGGGGGCACTGAAGCTTTCTTT.

The chain has TRBV9 and TRBJ2-5, with TRBD1 matching over 8 bases. Per germline, CDR1 SGDLS and CDR2 YYNGEE. The CDR3 has 14 residues. The ends lost 4 bases at V and 3 bases at J; junction bases unmatched: 5. CDR3 protein: CASSSLTGEETQYF. In DNA form, the CDR3 reads TGTGCCAGCAGCTCATTGACAGGGGAAGAGACCCAGTACTTC.

This clone was found many times. J is TRBJ1-5 and V is TRBV30; D call uncertain. The CDR3 consists of 12 residues. V lost 2 bases and J lost 6, with 8 bases in between. The V gene's germline CDR1 is GTSNPN and CDR2 SVGIG (reference sequence). The CDR3 loop is CAWSRVFQPQHF. In nucleotides, the CDR3 is TGTGCCTGGAGTAGAGTTTTTCAGCCCCAGCATTTT.

The gene calls are TRBV7-7 and TRBJ2-5; weak D call: TRBD2 (5 bases). CDR3 length: 15 residues. Germline V gene sequence: CDR1 SSHAT, CDR2 FNYEAQ (reference sequence). The V end lost 1 base, the J end lost 5 bases, and 14 bases lay between the germline ends. CDR3 coding DNA: TGTGCCAGCAGCTTAGGGAGGCCCTCGGGGGAGACCCAGTACTTC. Translating gives CASSLGRPSGETQYF.

This chain joins TRBV28 and TRBJ2-5; possible D gene TRBD2, 6 bases. The CDR3 has 15 residues. CDR1 is MDHEN and CDR2 is SYDVKM in the germline V gene. V lost 6 bases and J lost 2, with 16 bases in between. CDR3 sequence reads: CASRHTLAKQETQYF. In DNA, the CDR3 is TGTGCCAGCAGACACACCCTAGCGAAGCAAGAGACCCAGTACTTC.

This clone was seen just once. The chain carries TRBV5-1 and TRBJ1-1; the D is unclear. Germline CDR1 SGHRS, CDR2 YFSETQ. Trimming removed 3 bases from V and 1 base from J, with 13 bases in between. This CDR3 comprises 15 residues. CDR3 in amino acids: CASSSNMAQNTEAFF. The CDR3 region has the DNA TGCGCCAGCAGCTCAAACATGGCCCAGAACACTGAAGCTTTCTTT.

This clone occurred a few times. The chain is built from TRBV28 and TRBJ1-1, with D possibly being TRBD1 (5 bases). The CDR3 runs to 15 residues. CDR1 and CDR2 (germline): MDHEN, SYDVKM. Trimming took 6 bases from V and 1 from J, leaving 15 bases between them. The CDR3 DNA is TGTGCCAGCAGGGGACGGGGGATCAGGAACACTGAAGCTTTCTTT. It translates to CASRGRGIRNTEAFF.

This clone was observed a few times. The chain has TRBV28 and TRBJ1-1, with a weak D call TRBD1 (6 bases). The germline CDR1 and CDR2 sequences are MDHEN and SYDVKM. CDR3 size: 13 residues. Deletions cut 6 bases from V and 5 bases from J, with 13 bases between. The CDR3 bases are TGTGCCAGCAGCCGACAGGATATAACTGAAGCTTTCTTT. Amino acids: CASSRQDITEAFF.

The chain joins TRBV25-1 to TRBJ1-4; D is possibly TRBD1 (6 bases). Per germline, CDR1 MGHDK and CDR2 SYGVNS. The V and J ends lost 4 bases and 7 bases respectively, with 16 bases between them. CDR3 length equals 15 residues. The CDR3 bases are TGTGCCAGCAGTGCGAGCACAGGGTACGGTGAAAAACTGTTTTTT. Protein product: CASSASTGYGEKLFF.

In its sample, this clone was seen once. The chain recombines TRBV7-8 with TRBJ2-4; maybe TRBD1 (6 bases). CDR3 size: 17 residues. Trimming left V 5 bases short and J 0 bases short, with 17 bases between. CDR1 is SGHVS and CDR2 is FQNEAQ in the germline V gene. The CDR3 DNA sequence: TGTGCCAGCAGCCCCGGCCAGGGGACCTTAGCCAAAAACATTCAGTACTTC. Residues: CASSPGQGTLAKNIQYF.

CDR3 protein: CASSGSGGASNEQFF. The CDR3 DNA sequence: TGTGCCAGCAGTGGAAGCGGGGGGGCCTCCAATGAGCAGTTCTTC. V usage is TRBV6-4 and J usage is TRBJ2-1; TRBD2 aligns across 10 bases. Germline lookup yields CDR1 MRHNA and CDR2 SNTAGT. This CDR3 contains 15 residues. After removal of 4 bases from V and 6 bases from J, the junction contained 6 bases not matched to a gene.

The rearrangement links TRBV5-1 to TRBJ1-2, with TRBD1 as a possible D gene (6 bases). This CDR3 spans 14 amino acids. V lost 4 bases and J lost 3, with 13 bases in between. The germline V gene encodes CDR1 SGHRS and CDR2 YFSETQ. CDR3 bases: TGCGCCAGCAGCCCTAACAAGGGGGACTATGGCTACACCTTC. It codes for CASSPNKGDYGYTF.

As for this clone: A read error may produce the germline difference seen at one junction end. The chain links TRBV7-9 to TRBJ2-2, with unresolved D. There are 12 residues in the CDR3. Looked up from germline, CDR1 is SEHNR and CDR2 is FQNEAQ (reference sequence). In DNA, the CDR3 is TGTTCCAGCAGCTTAAACTCCGGGGAGCTGTTTTTT. Protein: CSSSLNSGELFF.

The chain recombines TRBV9 with TRBJ2-1, with 10 bases lining up with TRBD2. Germline V gene data show CDR1 as SGDLS and CDR2 as YYNGEE. This CDR3 has 15 amino acids. With V trimmed by 0 bases and J by 6 bases, 3 bases remained unmatched. The CDR3 loop reads CASSVGAGGSNEQFF. Written as DNA, the CDR3 is TGTGCCAGCAGCGTAGGAGCGGGGGGGTCCAATGAGCAGTTCTTC. The full variable domain, with the rest looked up from reference TRBV9 and TRBJ2-1, is DSGVTQTPKHLITATGQRVTLRCSPRSGDLSVYWYQQSLDQGLQFLIQYYNGEERAKGNILERFSAQQFPDLHSELNLSSLELGDSALYFCASSVGAGGSNEQFFGPGTRLTVL.

This clone was seen only a few times. This chain links TRBV4-1 with TRBJ1-5, with TRBD1 identical over 8 bases. Germline V gene sequence: CDR1 MGHRA, CDR2 YSYEKL. After removal of 4 bases from V and 3 bases from J, the junction contained 8 bases not matched to a gene. This CDR3 comprises 16 residues. In nucleotides, the CDR3 is TGCGCCAGCAGCCGCGGAGGGACAGGCGACAATCAGCCCCAGCATTTT. Its protein product is CASSRGGTGDNQPQHF.

V gene TRBV6-5 combines with J gene TRBJ2-5; 12 nucleotides line up with TRBD2. The CDR3 totals 15 residues. Germline CDR1 and CDR2: MNHEY and SVGAGI. V shed 8 bases and J 2 bases; nucleotides not matched to a gene: 6. CDR3 region: CASHRTSGEQETQYF. In DNA form, the CDR3 reads TGTGCCAGCCATCGGACTAGCGGGGAGCAAGAGACCCAGTACTTC.

The rearrangement joins TRBV5-4 to TRBJ2-1; 11 nucleotides line up with TRBD2. This CDR3 is built from 13 residues. Germline lookup yields CDR1 SGHNT and CDR2 YYREEE (reference sequence). V gave up 5 bases and J gave up 8 bases; unmatched junction bases: 3. The CDR3 sequence is CASRILAGDEQFF. In DNA, the CDR3 is TGTGCCAGCAGGATACTAGCGGGGGATGAGCAGTTCTTC. Looking up the rest from reference TRBV5-4 and TRBJ2-1 gives the full variable domain: ETGVTQSPTHLIKTRGQQVTLRCSSQSGHNTVSWYQQALGQGPQFIFQYYREEENGRGNFPPRFSGLQFPNYSSELNVNALELDDSALYLCASRILAGDEQFFGPGTRLTVL.

J is TRBJ1-1 and V is TRBV5-1; 8 bases fit TRBD1. This CDR3 contains 13 residues. Germline trimming cut 7 bases from V and 2 bases from J; bases unmatched to any gene: 4. Germline V lookup: CDR1 SGHRS, CDR2 YFSETQ. In DNA, the CDR3 is TGCGCCAGCTGGGGACAGGTTAACACTGAAGCTTTCTTT. Protein: CASWGQVNTEAFF.

Of note for this clone: At one end the junction does not follow the germline gene, possibly because of a read error. The sample contains more than one DNA sequence encoding this CDR3. The chain carries TRBV2 and TRBJ2-5; TRBD2 matches at 9 bases. The CDR3 sequence is 13 residues long. In germline, CDR1 is SNHLY, CDR2 FYNNEI. CDR3 in amino acids: CASLSGSEETQYF. In nucleotides, the CDR3 is TGCGCCAGCCTTAGCGGGAGCGAAGAGACCCAGTACTTC.

The chain couples TRBV28 to TRBJ1-5; no firm D call. Deletions cut 3 bases from V and 2 bases from J, with 11 bases between. CDR3 size: 15 residues. Germline V gene lookup returns CDR1 MDHEN and CDR2 SYDVKM. CDR3: CASSFEGWGNQPQHF. CDR3 nucleotide sequence: TGTGCCAGCAGTTTTGAGGGATGGGGCAATCAGCCCCAGCATTTT.